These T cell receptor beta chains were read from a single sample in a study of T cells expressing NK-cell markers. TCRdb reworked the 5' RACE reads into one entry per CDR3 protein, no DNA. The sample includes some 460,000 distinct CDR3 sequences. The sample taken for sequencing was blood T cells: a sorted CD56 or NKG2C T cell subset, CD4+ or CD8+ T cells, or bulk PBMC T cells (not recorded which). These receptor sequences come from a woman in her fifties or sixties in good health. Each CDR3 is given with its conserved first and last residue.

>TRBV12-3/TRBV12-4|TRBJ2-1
CASTPTQGRRNEQFF
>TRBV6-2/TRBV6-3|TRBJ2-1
CASSYSRGGSYGNEQFF
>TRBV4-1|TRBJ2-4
CASSQHTSGRGDIQYF
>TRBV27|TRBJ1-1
CASSGGPMNTEAFF
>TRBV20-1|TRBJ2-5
CSARDGAGGPGTQYF
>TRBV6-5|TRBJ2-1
CASRRTSSEQFF
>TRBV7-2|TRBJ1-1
CASSPGAANTEAFF
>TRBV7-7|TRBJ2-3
CASSLGSLTADTQYF
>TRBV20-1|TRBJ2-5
CSASPMTGEGQETQYF
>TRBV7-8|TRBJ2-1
CASSLMFGTAIHRSSGNNEQFF
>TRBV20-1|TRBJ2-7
CSARDVRSGTPPYEQYF
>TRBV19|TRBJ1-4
CASSQIVPGQGQKEKLFF
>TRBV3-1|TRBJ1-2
CASSSRWPPGGYTF
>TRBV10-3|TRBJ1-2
CAISEFPSGGDYGYTF